A selection of T cell receptor beta chains follows, all from one sample in a study of T cells after yellow fever vaccination. TCRdb itself ran the 5' RACE reads through MiXCR, one entry per CDR3 protein. The data contain under 550,000 distinct CDR3 sequences, just over 20% of them singletons. The material was PBMCs, obtained approximately 22 days after the first yellow fever vaccination. The receptors were gathered from a man aged 18 to 30 who received the YFV17D yellow fever vaccine. CDR3s include the opening cysteine and the closing phenylalanine or tryptophan. D genes are given only for firm matches. Size is stated for part of the rows, as once, few or many counts, or as a class when the clone is expanded.

J gene | V gene | D gene | clone size | CDR3 length | CDR3 DNA | CDR3 protein
TRBJ1-2 | TRBV7-9 | NA | NA | 12 | TGTGCCAGCAGCGCCATGGAGTATGGCTACACCTTC | CASSAMEYGYTF
TRBJ1-1 | TRBV20-1 | NA | few | 14 | TGCAGTGCTAGAGGAGGGGTCTCGAACACTGAAGCTTTCTTT | CSARGGVSNTEAFF
TRBJ2-1 | TRBV7-2 | TRBD2 | NA | 16 | TGTGCCAGCAGGACTAGCGGGGGGAATTCCTACAATGAGCAGTTCTTC | CASRTSGGNSYNEQFF
TRBJ1-2 | TRBV4-1 | TRBD1 | NA | 16 | TGCGCCAGCAGCCTTACACCCGGGACAGGGAACTATGGCTACACCTTC | CASSLTPGTGNYGYTF
TRBJ2-5 | TRBV7-9 | NA | NA | 12 | TGTGCCAGCAGCCCCTTGGAGGAGACCCAGTACTTC | CASSPLEETQYF
TRBJ2-1 | TRBV7-9 | NA | NA | 12 | TGTGCCAGCAGCTTAGCGTTCGATGAGCAGTTCTTC | CASSLAFDEQFF
TRBJ1-5 | TRBV19 | NA | NA | 12 | TGTGCCAGTAGTTTTCGTGATCGGCCCCAGCATTTT | CASSFRDRPQHF
TRBJ1-1 | TRBV7-2 | NA | many | 12 | TGTGCCAGCAGCTCCTGGGGTACTGAAGCTTTCTTT | CASSSWGTEAFF
TRBJ2-5 | TRBV18 | NA | few | 13 | TGTGCCAGCTCACCCGGGGATTTGGAGACCCAGTACTTC | CASSPGDLETQYF
TRBJ2-6 | TRBV6-2/TRBV6-3 | NA | NA | 15 | TGTGCCAGCACCTTAGACATCCCTGGGGCCAACGTCCTGACTTTC | CASTLDIPGANVLTF
TRBJ2-3 | TRBV7-6 | NA | NA | 16 | TGTGCCAGCAGCTTGAACGGAAAAATAAAGGCAGATACGCAGTATTTT | CASSLNGKIKADTQYF
TRBJ1-1 | TRBV7-2 | NA | NA | 16 | TGTGCCAGCAGCCCGGGGCCACTCATTATGAACACTGAAGCTTTCTTT | CASSPGPLIMNTEAFF
TRBJ1-4 | TRBV6-1 | TRBD1 | NA | 14 | TGTGCCAGCAAGGACAGGGCAACTAATGAAAAACTGTTTTTT | CASKDRATNEKLFF
TRBJ2-3 | TRBV7-2 | TRBD2 | NA | 16 | TGTGCCAGCAGCCGTATAAGCGGGGAGAACACAGATACGCAGTATTTT | CASSRISGENTDTQYF
TRBJ2-3 | TRBV12-3/TRBV12-4 | TRBD2 | few | 14 | TGTGCCAGCAGTTGGACTAGCGGCACAGATACGCAGTATTTT | CASSWTSGTDTQYF
TRBJ2-3 | TRBV29-1 | TRBD2 | NA | 14 | TGCAGCGCAAGCGGGACTAGCGGGGGGGATACGCAGTATTTT | CSASGTSGGDTQYF
TRBJ2-7 | TRBV18 | NA | few | 13 | TGTGCCAGCTCACCTAAGTCGGCCTACGAGCAGTACTTC | CASSPKSAYEQYF
TRBJ2-5 | TRBV3-1 | NA | NA | 16 | TGTGCCAGCAGCCGCCCCCTCGGTACGATGAGGGAGACCCAGTACTTC | CASSRPLGTMRETQYF
TRBJ2-3 | TRBV3-1 | NA | few | 14 | TGTGCCAGCACCCAATCACCTAGCACAGATACGCAGTATTTT | CASTQSPSTDTQYF
TRBJ2-1 | TRBV12-3/TRBV12-4 | TRBD2 | NA | 16 | TGTGCCAGCAGCGGGACTAGCGGGGGGGGCTACAATGAGCAGTTCTTC | CASSGTSGGGYNEQFF
TRBJ2-2 | TRBV7-2 | NA | few | 16 | TGTGCCAGCAGCTTGGGGAGCGCTTTGAACACCGGGGAGCTGTTTTTT | CASSLGSALNTGELFF
TRBJ1-6 | TRBV2 | NA | NA | 11 | TGTGCCAGCAGTGTACAATCACCCCTCCACTTT | CASSVQSPLHF
TRBJ2-2 | TRBV5-1 | NA | few | 15 | TGCGCCAGCAGCTTAGGCGGGCTTAACACCGGGGAGCTGTTTTTT | CASSLGGLNTGELFF
TRBJ2-6 | TRBV7-7 | NA | few | 17 | TGTGCTAGCAGCCAAACAAGCACGAGCGCGGGGGCCAACGTCCTGACTTTC | CASSQTSTSAGANVLTF
TRBJ2-7 | TRBV4-1 | NA | NA | 15 | TGCGCCAGCAGCCAAACCAGGGGCAGCTCCTACGAGCAGTACTTC | CASSQTRGSSYEQYF
TRBJ1-1 | TRBV7-2 | TRBD1 | many | 13 | TGTGCCAGCAGCCGACAGGGAGGGACTGAAGCTTTCTTT | CASSRQGGTEAFF
TRBJ2-1 | TRBV20-1 | NA | NA | 13 | TGCAGTGCTCCCGGACATGCCTACAATGAGCAGTTCTTC | CSAPGHAYNEQFF
TRBJ2-7 | TRBV27 | NA | NA | 13 | TGTGCCAGCAGTCCGCGGACAACCTACGAGCAGTACTTC | CASSPRTTYEQYF
TRBJ2-5 | TRBV5-5 | TRBD1 | NA | 16 | TGTGCCAGCAGCTTGGCTTACAGGGGGCTTTTAGAGACCCAGTACTTC | CASSLAYRGLLETQYF
TRBJ2-4 | TRBV20-1 | TRBD1 | NA | 16 | TGCAGTGCTAGTAACTACAGGGGAGTAGCCAAAAACATTCAGTACTTC | CSASNYRGVAKNIQYF
TRBJ2-3 | TRBV18 | TRBD2 | NA | 16 | TGTGCCAGCTCACCAACACACGGAACCGGGGGGGATACGCAGTATTTT | CASSPTHGTGGDTQYF
TRBJ1-5 | TRBV3-1 | NA | NA | 15 | TGTGCCAGCAGCCGGTCTGGACGGAACAATCAGCCCCAGCATTTT | CASSRSGRNNQPQHF
TRBJ2-3 | TRBV5-1 | TRBD1 | NA | 14 | TGCGCCAGCAGAACCGGGACAGACACAGATACGCAGTATTTT | CASRTGTDTDTQYF
TRBJ2-2 | TRBV7-2 | NA | NA | 16 | TGTGCCAGCAGCTTCCTCGACTCCCCCAGGTCCGGGGAGCTGTTTTTT | CASSFLDSPRSGELFF
TRBJ1-3 | TRBV28 | NA | few | 13 | TGTGCCAGCAGTCAGGGAACGGGAAACACCATATATTTT | CASSQGTGNTIYF
TRBJ2-2 | TRBV20-1 | TRBD2 | NA | 15 | TGCAGTGCTAGAGAGGCTAGCGGCTACACCGGGGAGCTGTTTTTT | CSAREASGYTGELFF
TRBJ2-1 | TRBV9 | NA | NA | 15 | TGTGCCAGCAGCCCTTCGGGGTCCCGGATGAATGAGCAGTTCTTC | CASSPSGSRMNEQFF
TRBJ2-7 | TRBV30 | NA | few | 16 | TGTGCCTGGAGTTTCTTCCTCCGCTCTCCCTCCTACGAGCAGTACTTC | CAWSFFLRSPSYEQYF